This entry concerns a single T cell receptor beta chain. The sample comes from a study of blood T cell repertoires in COVID-19. Study details: Both acute and convalescent COVID-19 samples were obtained from the United States, Italy and Spain.

The CDR3 is 12 amino acids. The germline gives CDR1 SGHDT, CDR2 YYEEEE. V shed 0 bases and J shed 10 bases, with 5 bases lying between them. Original methodology: Estimation of nucleated cell counts relied on the amplification of reference gene primers. Libraries were prepared by immunoSEQ multiplex PCR; TCRdb keeps only in-frame clonotypes and omits some of them. V and J calls and clone size come straight from that table; D and trimming were deduced from the DNA. The repertoire includes about 24,000 clones, 82% of them detected once, and more than 6.5% sits in the top ten. J is TRBJ1-6 and V is TRBV5-6, with unresolved D. This clonotype was sampled from a human donor in a cohort sampled during active COVID-19. Input material: peripheral blood. CDR3 amino acids: CASSLDGSPLHF. The CDR3 DNA follows: TGTGCCAGCAGCTTGGACGGGTCACCCCTCCACTTT.